This T cell receptor beta chain was sequenced for a study of cytomegalovirus exposure and HLA in healthy donors. Findings and caveats of the study: After further analysis at a later stage, 15,000 to 20,000 TCR beta sequences were associated with HLA alleles at 0.05 false discovery rate. Cytomegalovirus status, reportedly, was diagnosed with high specificity and sensitivity by the classifier.

The trim removed 5 bases at V and 0 bases at J, leaving 7 bases unmatched. There are 15 residues in the CDR3. CDR1 and CDR2 from the germline V gene are SGHTA and FQGNSA. This clone was counted once. Its antigen is currently unknown. This PCR relied on a set of 60 Vbeta primers and 13 Jbeta primers. Here immunoSEQ multiplex PCR was the method, and the copy in TCRdb shows in-frame clones only, minus some. The sample lists about 130,000 clones; around 72% were seen once. The sequence was collected from a woman between 40 and 50 years old in good health and CMV-seronegative. The sequencing input was PBMCs. The chain recombines TRBV7-2 with TRBJ2-7, with 7 positions matching TRBD1. The CDR3 nucleotides read TGTGCCAGCAGCATCACAGGGGAAATCTCCTACGAGCAGTACTTC. The encoded protein is CASSITGEISYEQYF.